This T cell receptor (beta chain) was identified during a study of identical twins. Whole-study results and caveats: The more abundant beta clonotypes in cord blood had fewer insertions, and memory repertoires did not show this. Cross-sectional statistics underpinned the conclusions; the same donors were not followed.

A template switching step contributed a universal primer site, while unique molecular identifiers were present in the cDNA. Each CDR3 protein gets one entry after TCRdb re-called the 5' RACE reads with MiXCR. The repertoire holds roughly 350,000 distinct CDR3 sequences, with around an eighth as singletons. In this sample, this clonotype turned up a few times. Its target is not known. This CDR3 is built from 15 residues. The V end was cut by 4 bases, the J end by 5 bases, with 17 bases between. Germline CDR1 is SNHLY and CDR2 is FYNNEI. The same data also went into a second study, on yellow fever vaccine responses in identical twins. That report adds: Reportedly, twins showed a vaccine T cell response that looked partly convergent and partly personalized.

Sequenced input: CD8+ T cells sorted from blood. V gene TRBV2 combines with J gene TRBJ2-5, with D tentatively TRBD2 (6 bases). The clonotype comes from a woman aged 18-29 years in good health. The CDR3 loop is CASSAGGQVGETQYF. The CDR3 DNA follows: TGTGCCAGCAGTGCCGGGGGTCAGGTAGGGGAGACCCAGTACTTC.